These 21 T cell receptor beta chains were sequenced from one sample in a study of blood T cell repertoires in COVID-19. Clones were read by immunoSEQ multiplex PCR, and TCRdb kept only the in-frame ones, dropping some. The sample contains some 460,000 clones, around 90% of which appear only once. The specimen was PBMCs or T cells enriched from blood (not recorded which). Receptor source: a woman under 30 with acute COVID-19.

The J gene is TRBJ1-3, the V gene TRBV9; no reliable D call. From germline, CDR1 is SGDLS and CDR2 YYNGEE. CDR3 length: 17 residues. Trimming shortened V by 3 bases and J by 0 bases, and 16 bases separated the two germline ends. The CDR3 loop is CASSGATVASSGNTIYF. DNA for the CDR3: TGTGCCAGCAGCGGGGCGACGGTCGCAAGCTCTGGAAACACCATATATTTT.

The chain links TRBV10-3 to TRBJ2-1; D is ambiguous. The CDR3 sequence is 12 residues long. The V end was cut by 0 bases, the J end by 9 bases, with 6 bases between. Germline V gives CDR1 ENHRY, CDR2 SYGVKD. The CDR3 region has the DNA TGTGCCATCAGTGAGTCGTCGCGTGAGCAGTTCTTC. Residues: CAISESSREQFF.

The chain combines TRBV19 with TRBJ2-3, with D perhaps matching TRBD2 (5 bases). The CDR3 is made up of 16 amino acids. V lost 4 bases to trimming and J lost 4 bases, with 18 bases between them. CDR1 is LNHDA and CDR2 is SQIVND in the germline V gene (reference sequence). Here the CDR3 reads CASSNTLDISPDTQYF. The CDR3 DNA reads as TGTGCCAGTAGTAACACACTAGACATTAGCCCAGATACGCAGTATTTT. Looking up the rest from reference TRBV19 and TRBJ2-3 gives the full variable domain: DGGITQSPKYLFRKEGQNVTLSCEQNLNHDAMYWYRQDPGQGLRLIYYSQIVNDFQKGDIAEGYSVSREKKESFPLTVTSAQKNPTAFYLCASSNTLDISPDTQYFGPGTRLTVL.

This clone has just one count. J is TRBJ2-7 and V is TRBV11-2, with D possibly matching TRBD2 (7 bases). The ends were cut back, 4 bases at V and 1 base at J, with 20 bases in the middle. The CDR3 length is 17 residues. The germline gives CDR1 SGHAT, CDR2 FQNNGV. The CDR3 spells CASSSTWGGRGSYEQYF. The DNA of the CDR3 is TGTGCCAGCAGCTCCACTTGGGGGGGCCGAGGTTCCTACGAGCAGTACTTC.

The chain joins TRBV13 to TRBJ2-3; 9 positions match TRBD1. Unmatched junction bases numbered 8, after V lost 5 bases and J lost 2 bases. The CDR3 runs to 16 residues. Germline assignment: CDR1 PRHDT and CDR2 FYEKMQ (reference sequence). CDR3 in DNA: TGTGCCAGCAGCCCCGGGACAGGGCCTTACACAGATACGCAGTATTTT. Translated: CASSPGTGPYTDTQYF.

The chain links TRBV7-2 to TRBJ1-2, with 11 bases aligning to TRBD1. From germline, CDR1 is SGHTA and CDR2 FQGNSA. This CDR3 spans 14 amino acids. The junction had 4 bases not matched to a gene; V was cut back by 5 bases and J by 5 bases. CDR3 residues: CASSRDRGSYGYTF. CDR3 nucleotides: TGTGCCAGCAGCCGGGACAGGGGGTCATATGGCTACACCTTC. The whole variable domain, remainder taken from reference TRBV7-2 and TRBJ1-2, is GAGVSQSPSNKVTEKGKDVELRCDPISGHTALYWYRQSLGQGLEFLIYFQGNSAPDKSGLPSDRFSAERTGGSVSTLTIQRTQQEDSAVYLCASSRDRGSYGYTFGSGTRLTVV.

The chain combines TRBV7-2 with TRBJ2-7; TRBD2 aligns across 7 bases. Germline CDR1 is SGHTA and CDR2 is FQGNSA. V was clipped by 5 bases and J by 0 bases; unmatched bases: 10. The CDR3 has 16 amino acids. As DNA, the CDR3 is TGTGCCAGCAGCGTCTCACTAGCGATGAGCTCCTACGAGCAGTACTTC. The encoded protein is CASSVSLAMSSYEQYF. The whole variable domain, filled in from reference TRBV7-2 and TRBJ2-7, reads GAGVSQSPSNKVTEKGKDVELRCDPISGHTALYWYRQSLGQGLEFLIYFQGNSAPDKSGLPSDRFSAERTGGSVSTLTIQRTQQEDSAVYLCASSVSLAMSSYEQYFGPGTRLTVT.

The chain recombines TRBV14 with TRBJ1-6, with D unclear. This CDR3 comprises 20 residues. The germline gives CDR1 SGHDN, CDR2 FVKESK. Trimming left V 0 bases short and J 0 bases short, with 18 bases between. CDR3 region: CASSQDCEVILSSYNSPLHF. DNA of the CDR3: TGTGCCAGCAGCCAAGATTGTGAGGTCATCCTGAGCTCCTATAATTCACCCCTCCACTTT.

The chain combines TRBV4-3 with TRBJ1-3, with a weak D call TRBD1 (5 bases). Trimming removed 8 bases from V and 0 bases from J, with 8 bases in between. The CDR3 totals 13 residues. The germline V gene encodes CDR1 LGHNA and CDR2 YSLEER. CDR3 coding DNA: TGCGCCAGCTCCGGGGGCTCTGGAAACACCATATATTTT. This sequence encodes CASSGGSGNTIYF.

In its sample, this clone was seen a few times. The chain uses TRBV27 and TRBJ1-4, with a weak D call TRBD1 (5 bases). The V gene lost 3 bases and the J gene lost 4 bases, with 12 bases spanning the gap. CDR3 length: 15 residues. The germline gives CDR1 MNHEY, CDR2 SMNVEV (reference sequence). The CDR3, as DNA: TGTGCCAGCAGTTTCTGGGGGGATGGTAATGAAAAACTGTTTTTT. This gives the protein CASSFWGDGNEKLFF.

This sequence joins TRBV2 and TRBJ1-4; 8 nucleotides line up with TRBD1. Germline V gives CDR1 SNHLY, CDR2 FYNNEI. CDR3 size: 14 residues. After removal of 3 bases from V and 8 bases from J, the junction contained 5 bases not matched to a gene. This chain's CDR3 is CASSERTGKEKLFF. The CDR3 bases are TGTGCCAGCAGTGAGAGGACAGGGAAGGAAAAACTGTTTTTT.

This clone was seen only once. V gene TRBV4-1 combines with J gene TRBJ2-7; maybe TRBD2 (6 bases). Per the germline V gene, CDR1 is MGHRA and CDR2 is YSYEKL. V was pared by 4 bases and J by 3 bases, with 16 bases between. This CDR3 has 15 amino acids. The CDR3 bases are TGCGCCAGCAGCCCGGGGGACCGACTAAGCTACGAGCAGTACTTC. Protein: CASSPGDRLSYEQYF.

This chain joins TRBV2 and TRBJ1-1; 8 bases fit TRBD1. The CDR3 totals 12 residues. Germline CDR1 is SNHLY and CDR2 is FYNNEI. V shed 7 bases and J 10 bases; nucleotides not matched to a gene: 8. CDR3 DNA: TGTGCCAGCAATCCTGGACAGGGAATAGCTTTCTTT. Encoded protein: CASNPGQGIAFF.

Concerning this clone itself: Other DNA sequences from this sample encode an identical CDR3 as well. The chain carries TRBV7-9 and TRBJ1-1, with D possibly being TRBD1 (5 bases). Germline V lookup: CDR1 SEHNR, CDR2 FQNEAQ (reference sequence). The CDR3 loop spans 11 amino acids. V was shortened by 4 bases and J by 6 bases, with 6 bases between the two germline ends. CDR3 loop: CASSSGSEAFF. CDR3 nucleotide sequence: TGTGCCAGCAGCTCAGGGTCTGAAGCTTTCTTT.

In DNA, the CDR3 is TGTGCCAGCAGCTTATTGGGACAGGGAATTACCGAAGCTTTCTTT. It yields the protein CASSLLGQGITEAFF. The rearrangement links TRBV7-8 to TRBJ1-1; the match to TRBD1 covers 9 bases. The CDR3 has 15 residues. CDR1 and CDR2 (germline): SGHVS, FQNEAQ. Trimming at V came to 2 bases and at J to 8 bases, leaving 9 bases not matched to a gene.

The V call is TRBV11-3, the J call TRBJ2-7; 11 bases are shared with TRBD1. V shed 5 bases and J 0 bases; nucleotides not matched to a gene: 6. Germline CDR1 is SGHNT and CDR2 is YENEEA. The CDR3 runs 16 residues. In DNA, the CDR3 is TGTGCCAGCAGCCCTAGCGGGACAGGGGGCTCCTACGAGCAGTACTTC. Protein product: CASSPSGTGGSYEQYF.

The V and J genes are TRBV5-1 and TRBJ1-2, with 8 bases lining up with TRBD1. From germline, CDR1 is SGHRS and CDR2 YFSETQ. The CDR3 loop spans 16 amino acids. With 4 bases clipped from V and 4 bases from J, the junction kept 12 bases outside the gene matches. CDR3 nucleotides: TGCGCCAGCAGCAAAAAACCGGGACAGGAGATCTATGGCTACACCTTC. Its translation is CASSKKPGQEIYGYTF.

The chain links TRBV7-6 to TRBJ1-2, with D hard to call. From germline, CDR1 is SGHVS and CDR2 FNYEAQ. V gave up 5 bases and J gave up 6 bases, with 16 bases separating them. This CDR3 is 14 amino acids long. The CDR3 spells CASSPIQNVHGYTF. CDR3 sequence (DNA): TGTGCCAGCAGCCCCATCCAGAATGTCCATGGCTACACCTTC.

The CDR3 here is CASSEGDIPNTEAFF. Written as DNA, the CDR3 is TGTGCCAGCAGCGAGGGGGACATACCTAACACTGAAGCTTTCTTT. The chain carries TRBV5-6 and TRBJ1-1; D is perhaps TRBD1 (6 bases). V was shortened by 4 bases and J by 2 bases, with 15 bases between the two germline ends. Germline loops: CDR1 SGHDT, CDR2 YYEEEE. CDR3 size: 15 residues. The entire variable domain, with the rest obtained from reference TRBV5-6 and TRBJ1-1, is as follows: DAGVTQSPTHLIKTRGQQVTLRCSPKSGHDTVSWYQQALGQGPQFIFQYYEEEERQRGNFPDRFSGHQFPNYSSELNVNALLLGDSALYLCASSEGDIPNTEAFFGQGTRLTVV.

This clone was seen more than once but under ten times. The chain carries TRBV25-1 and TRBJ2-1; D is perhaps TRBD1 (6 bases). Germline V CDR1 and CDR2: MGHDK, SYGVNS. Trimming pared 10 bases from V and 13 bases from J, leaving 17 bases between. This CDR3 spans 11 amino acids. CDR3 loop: CATTVPDRQFF. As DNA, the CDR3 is TGTGCCACCACAGTTCCGGACAGACAGTTCTTC.

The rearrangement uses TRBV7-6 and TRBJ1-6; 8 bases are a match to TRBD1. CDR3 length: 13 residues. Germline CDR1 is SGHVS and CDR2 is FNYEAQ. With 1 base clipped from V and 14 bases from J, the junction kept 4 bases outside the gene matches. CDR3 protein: CASSLEDRATLHF. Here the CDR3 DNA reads TGTGCCAGCAGCTTAGAGGACAGGGCCACCCTCCACTTT.